These T cell receptor beta chains were read from a single sample in a study of T cell responses to AZD1222 COVID-19 vaccine. Assay: immunoSEQ multiplex PCR; the TCRdb copy retains only in-frame clones and omits some. This table holds around 64,000 clones, under 90% found once. Sequencing was performed on peripheral blood, taken 28 days after the second AZD1222 dose. These receptors originate from an adult who received the AZD1222 COVID-19 vaccine. CDR3s include the opening cysteine and the closing phenylalanine or tryptophan. A D gene is named only where the DNA matches it firmly. Not all rows give a size; the values are once, few, many and, for expanded clones, a class.

>NA|NA|TRBV5-1|TRBJ1-2
CASSLPGQGYVVGYTF
TGCGCCAGCAGCTTGCCGGGACAAGGATATGTAGTTGGCTACACCTTC
>few|TRBD1|TRBV28|TRBJ1-5
CASSSDRVVDQPQHF
TGTGCCAGCAGCTCCGACAGGGTAGTAGATCAGCCCCAGCATTTT
>NA|TRBD2|TRBV2|TRBJ2-1
CASSERSVTSGALNEQFF
TGTGCCAGCAGTGAAAGGAGCGTGACTAGCGGGGCCCTCAATGAGCAGTTCTTC
>NA|NA|TRBV19|TRBJ1-6
CASSTTGIYNSPLHF
TGTGCCAGTAGTACCACGGGAATCTATAATTCACCCCTCCACTTT
>NA|NA|TRBV19|TRBJ1-4
CASSAWGMENEKLFF
TGTGCCAGTAGTGCCTGGGGGATGGAGAATGAAAAACTGTTTTTT
>NA|TRBD1|TRBV3-1/TRBV3-2|TRBJ1-4
CASSVGPGQGGTLPLFF
TGTGCCAGCAGCGTCGGCCCGGGACAGGGGGGAACCCTACCCCTGTTTTTT
>NA|NA|TRBV19|TRBJ1-6
CASSTSGPTAGRAPLHF
TGTGCCAGTAGTACCTCGGGACCGACTGCAGGAAGGGCACCCCTCCACTTT
>NA|NA|TRBV28|TRBJ1-4
CAVTRSTNEKLFF
TGTGCGGTCACCAGGTCAACTAATGAAAAACTGTTTTTT
>NA|TRBD1|TRBV7-9|TRBJ1-1
CASSLEGATEAFF
TGTGCCAGCAGCTTAGAGGGGGCCACTGAAGCTTTCTTT
>NA|NA|TRBV7-8|TRBJ2-7
CASSLQARSVSEQYF
TGTGCCAGCAGCTTACAGGCCAGAAGCGTCTCCGAGCAGTACTTC
>NA|NA|TRBV6-2/TRBV6-3|TRBJ2-3
CASSNSPGSTDTQYF
TGTGCCAGCAGCAACTCCCCGGGGAGCACAGATACGCAGTATTTT
>medium-sized|NA|TRBV6-2/TRBV6-3|TRBJ1-5
CASSSMPDQGQPQHF
TGTGCCAGCAGTTCAATGCCGGACCAGGGTCAGCCCCAGCATTTT
>NA|NA|TRBV4-1|TRBJ2-7
CASSQGPGSVYEQYF
TGCGCCAGCAGCCAAGGTCCGGGGTCTGTTTACGAGCAGTACTTC
>NA|NA|TRBV5-6|TRBJ1-3
CASSSIGRQSSGNTIYF
TGTGCCAGCAGCTCTATAGGACGGCAGAGCTCTGGAAACACCATATATTTT
>NA|TRBD1|TRBV19|TRBJ1-5
CATGQADQPQHF
TGTGCCACCGGACAGGCGGATCAGCCCCAGCATTTT
>NA|TRBD1|TRBV19|TRBJ1-3
CASSAGQPSSGNTIYF
TGTGCCAGTAGTGCGGGACAGCCGAGCTCTGGAAACACCATATATTTT
>NA|NA|TRBV19|TRBJ1-5
CATKTVTGNPQPQHF
TGTGCCACTAAAACGGTTACAGGGAATCCCCAGCCCCAGCATTTT
>NA|NA|TRBV5-6|TRBJ1-1
CASSLVSLRLEAFF
TGTGCCAGCAGCTTGGTAAGCTTGAGGCTGGAAGCTTTCTTT
>NA|TRBD1|TRBV18|TRBJ1-3
CASSPGMTGSGNTIYF
TGTGCCAGCTCACCGGGGATGACAGGGTCCGGAAACACCATATATTTT
>NA|TRBD1|TRBV24-1|TRBJ2-7
CATSDSGTGRQEQYF
TGTGCCACCAGTGATTCCGGGACAGGGAGGCAAGAGCAGTACTTC
>few|TRBD2|TRBV3-1/TRBV3-2|TRBJ2-1
CASSQVITSGYNEQFF
TGTGCCAGCAGCCAAGTCATCACTAGCGGGTACAATGAGCAGTTCTTC
>NA|TRBD2|TRBV5-8|TRBJ2-1
CASSKTSGSYNEQFF
TGTGCCAGCAGCAAGACTAGCGGGTCCTACAATGAGCAGTTCTTC
>NA|TRBD1|TRBV2|TRBJ1-5
CASVGEGAQPQHF
TGTGCCAGCGTGGGCGAGGGGGCTCAGCCCCAGCATTTT
>NA|NA|TRBV7-8|TRBJ2-7
CASSLAAGIEQYF
TGTGCCAGCAGCTTAGCGGCCGGCATCGAGCAGTACTTC
>NA|NA|TRBV25-1|TRBJ1-1
CAQAGGLSTEAFF
TGTGCCCAAGCCGGAGGGTTGAGCACTGAAGCTTTCTTT
>NA|NA|TRBV5-1|TRBJ1-6
CASSLGRDNSPLHF
TGCGCCAGCAGCTTGGGCAGGGATAATTCACCCCTCCACTTT
>NA|TRBD1|TRBV10-2|TRBJ1-2
CASSDPGTALYNYGYTF
TGCGCCAGCAGTGACCCCGGGACAGCCCTTTATAACTATGGCTACACCTTC
>NA|TRBD1|TRBV29-1|TRBJ2-1
CSVGQGAEQFF
TGCAGCGTAGGACAGGGTGCTGAGCAGTTCTTC
>NA|NA|TRBV7-2|TRBJ2-4
CASLLAGADIQYF
TGTGCCAGCCTACTGGCAGGGGCAGACATTCAGTACTTC